The present T cell receptor (beta chain) was sequenced within a study of cytomegalovirus exposure and HLA in healthy donors. Study-wide points: CMV serostatus was the only recorded immune exposure for donors.

In regard to this clone: Antigen specificity is unknown.

13 Jbeta primers and 60 Vbeta primers were used for the PCR. Using immunoSEQ multiplex PCR, the repertoire was profiled, and TCRdb retains in-frame clones only, with some absent. The sample contains almost 200,000 clones, around 77% of which appear only once. The germline gives CDR1 SGHRS, CDR2 YFSETQ. V dropped 4 bases and J dropped 5; count of bases not matched to a gene: 5. There are 14 residues in the CDR3. This receptor was taken from a man aged 25 to 45 in good health and CMV-seronegative. Sequencing was performed on PBMCs. The chain has TRBV5-1 and TRBJ2-1, with 8 bases matching TRBD1. In DNA form, the CDR3 reads TGCGCCAGCAGCCTCAGGACAGGGAACAATGAGCAGTTCTTC. This translates into CASSLRTGNNEQFF. The full variable domain, with the rest looked up from reference TRBV5-1 and TRBJ2-1, is KAGVTQTPRYLIKTRGQQVTLSCSPISGHRSVSWYQQTPGQGLQFLFEYFSETQRNKGNFPGRFSGRQFSNSRSEMNVSTLELGDSALYLCASSLRTGNNEQFFGPGTRLTVL.